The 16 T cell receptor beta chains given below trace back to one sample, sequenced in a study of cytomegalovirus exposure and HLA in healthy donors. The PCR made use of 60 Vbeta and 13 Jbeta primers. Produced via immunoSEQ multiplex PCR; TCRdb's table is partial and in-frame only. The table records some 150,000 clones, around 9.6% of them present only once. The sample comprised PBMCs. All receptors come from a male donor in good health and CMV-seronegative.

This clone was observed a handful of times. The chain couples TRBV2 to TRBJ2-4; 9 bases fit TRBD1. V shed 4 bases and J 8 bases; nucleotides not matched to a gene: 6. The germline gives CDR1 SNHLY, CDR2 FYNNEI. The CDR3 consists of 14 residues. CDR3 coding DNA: TGTGCCAGCAGTGCTAACAGGGGGCATGACATTCAGTACTTC. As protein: CASSANRGHDIQYF.

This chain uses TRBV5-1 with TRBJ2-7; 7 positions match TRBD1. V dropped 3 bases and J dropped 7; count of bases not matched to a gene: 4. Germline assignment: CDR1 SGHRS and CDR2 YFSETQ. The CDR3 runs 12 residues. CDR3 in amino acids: CASSWGTDEQYF. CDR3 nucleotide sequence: TGCGCCAGCAGCTGGGGGACAGATGAGCAGTACTTC.

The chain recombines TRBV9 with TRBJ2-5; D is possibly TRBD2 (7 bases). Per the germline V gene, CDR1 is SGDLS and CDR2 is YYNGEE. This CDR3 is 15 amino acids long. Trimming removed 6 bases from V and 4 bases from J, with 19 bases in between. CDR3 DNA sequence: TGTGCCAGCACCTTAGGGGGGGGAGTGGGAGAGACCCAGTACTTC. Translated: CASTLGGGVGETQYF.

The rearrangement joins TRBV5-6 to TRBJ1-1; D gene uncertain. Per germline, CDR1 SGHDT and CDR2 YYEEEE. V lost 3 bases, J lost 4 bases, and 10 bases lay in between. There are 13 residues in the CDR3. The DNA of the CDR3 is TGTGCCAGCAGCTCCCGGTTTGGCACTGAAGCTTTCTTT. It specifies CASSSRFGTEAFF.

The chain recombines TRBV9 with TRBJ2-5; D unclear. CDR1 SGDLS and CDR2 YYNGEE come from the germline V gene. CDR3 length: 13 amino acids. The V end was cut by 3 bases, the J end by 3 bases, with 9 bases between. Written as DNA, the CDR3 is TGTGCCAGCAGCGCGCCCTCAGAAGAGACCCAGTACTTC. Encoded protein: CASSAPSEETQYF.

DNA for the CDR3: TGTGCCAGCAGCTTAAGGGGACAGGGGGACTATGGCTACACCTTC. Translating it yields CASSLRGQGDYGYTF. The rearrangement joins TRBV11-2 to TRBJ1-2, with 11 bases fitting TRBD1. With 2 bases clipped from V and 3 bases from J, the junction kept 2 bases outside the gene matches. CDR3 length equals 15 residues. CDR1 and CDR2 from the germline V gene are SGHAT and FQNNGV. The full variable domain, its missing parts supplied by reference TRBV11-2 and TRBJ1-2, is EAGVAQSPRYKIIEKRQSVAFWCNPISGHATLYWYQQILGQGPKLLIQFQNNGVVDDSQLPKDRFSAERLKGVDSTLKIQPAKLEDSAVYLCASSLRGQGDYGYTFGSGTRLTVV.

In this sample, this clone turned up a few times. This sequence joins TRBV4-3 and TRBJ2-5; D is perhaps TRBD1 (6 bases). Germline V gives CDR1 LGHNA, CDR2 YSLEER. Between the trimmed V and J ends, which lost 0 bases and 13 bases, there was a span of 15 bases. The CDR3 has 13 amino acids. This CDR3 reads CASSQDPAGETYF. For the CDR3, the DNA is TGCGCCAGCAGCCAAGACCCCGCAGGGGAAACGTACTTC.

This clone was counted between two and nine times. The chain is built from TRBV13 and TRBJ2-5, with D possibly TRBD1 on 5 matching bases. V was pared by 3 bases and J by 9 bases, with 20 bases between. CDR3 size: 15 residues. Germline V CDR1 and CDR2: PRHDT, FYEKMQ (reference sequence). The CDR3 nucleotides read TGTGCCAGCAGCTTCTACCGTGGACAAGGTGGGGCCCAGTACTTC. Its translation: CASSFYRGQGGAQYF.

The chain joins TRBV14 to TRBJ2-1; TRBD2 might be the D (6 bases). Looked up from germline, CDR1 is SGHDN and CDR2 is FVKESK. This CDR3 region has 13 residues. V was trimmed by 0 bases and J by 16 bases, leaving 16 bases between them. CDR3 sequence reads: CASSQDWELALFF. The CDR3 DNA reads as TGTGCCAGCAGCCAAGATTGGGAACTAGCCCTCTTCTTC.

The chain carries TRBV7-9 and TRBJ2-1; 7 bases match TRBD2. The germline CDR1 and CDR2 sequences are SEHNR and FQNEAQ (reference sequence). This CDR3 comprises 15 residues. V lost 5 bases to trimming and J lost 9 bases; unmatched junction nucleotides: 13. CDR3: CASSLRAGVQGEQFF. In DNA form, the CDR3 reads TGTGCCAGCAGCCTCCGGGCGGGGGTCCAGGGTGAGCAGTTCTTC.

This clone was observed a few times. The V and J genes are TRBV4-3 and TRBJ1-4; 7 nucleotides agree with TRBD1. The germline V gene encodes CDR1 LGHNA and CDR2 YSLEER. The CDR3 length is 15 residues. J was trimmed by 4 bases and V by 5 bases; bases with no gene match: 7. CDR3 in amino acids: CASSTGTAYNEKLFF. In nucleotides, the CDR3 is TGCGCCAGCAGCACCGGGACAGCTTATAATGAAAAACTGTTTTTT.

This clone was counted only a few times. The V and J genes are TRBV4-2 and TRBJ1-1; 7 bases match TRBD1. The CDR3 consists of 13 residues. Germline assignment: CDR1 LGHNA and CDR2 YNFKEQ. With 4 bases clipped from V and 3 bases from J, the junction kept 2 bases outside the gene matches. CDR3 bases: TGTGCCAGCAGCCTGGGGACAGACACTGAAGCTTTCTTT. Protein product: CASSLGTDTEAFF.

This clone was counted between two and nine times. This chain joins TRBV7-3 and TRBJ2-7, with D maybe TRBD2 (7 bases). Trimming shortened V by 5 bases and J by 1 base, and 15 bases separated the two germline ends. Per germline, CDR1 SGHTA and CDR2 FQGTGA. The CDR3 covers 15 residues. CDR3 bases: TGTGCCAGCAGCCCCGGGGGGCAAGTATCCTACGAGCAGTACTTC. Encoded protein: CASSPGGQVSYEQYF.

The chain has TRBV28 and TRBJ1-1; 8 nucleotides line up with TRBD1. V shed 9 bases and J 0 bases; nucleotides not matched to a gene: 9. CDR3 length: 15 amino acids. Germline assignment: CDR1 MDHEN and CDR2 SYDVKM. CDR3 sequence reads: CARRTGRMVNTEAFF. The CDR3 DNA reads TGTGCCAGGAGGACAGGGCGGATGGTGAACACTGAAGCTTTCTTT.

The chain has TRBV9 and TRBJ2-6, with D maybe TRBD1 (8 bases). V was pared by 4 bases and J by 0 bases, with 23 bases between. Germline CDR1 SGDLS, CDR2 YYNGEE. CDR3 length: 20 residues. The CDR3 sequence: CASSSAGQVLTGSGANVLTF. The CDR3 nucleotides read TGTGCCAGCAGCTCAGCGGGACAGGTTTTAACCGGCTCTGGGGCCAACGTCCTGACTTTC.

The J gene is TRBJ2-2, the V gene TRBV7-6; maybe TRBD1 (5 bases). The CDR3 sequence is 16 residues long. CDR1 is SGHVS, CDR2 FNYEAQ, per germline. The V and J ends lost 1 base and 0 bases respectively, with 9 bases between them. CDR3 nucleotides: TGTGCCAGCAGCTTAGAGGCAGGGACGAACACCGGGGAGCTGTTTTTT. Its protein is CASSLEAGTNTGELFF.